This T cell receptor (beta chain) was sequenced for a study of T-cell reconstitution after alpha-beta-depleted transplantation in children. CDR3 size: 17 residues. Trimming stripped 3 bases from V and 0 bases from J, with 15 bases between. Germline CDR1 SGHKS, CDR2 YYEKEE (reference sequence). In this sample, this clonotype turned up many times. Construction of the TCRbeta library involved unique molecular identifiers. One entry per CDR3 protein, called by TCRdb with MiXCR from the PCR reads. The data show about 72,000 distinct CDR3 sequences, more than 5.5% seen once. This sequence originates from a human donor who donated a stem cell graft to a child with acute lymphoblastic leukemia. The chain joins TRBV5-5 to TRBJ1-4; D not certain. This specimen was PBMCs from the stem cell graft donor, taken from the stem cell graft. CDR3 sequence (DNA): TGTGCCAGCAGCTCCACTTTTGGGCCCGCAACTAATGAAAAACTGTTTTTT. Amino acid sequence: CASSSTFGPATNEKLFF.